This T cell receptor beta chain is from a study of Graves' ophthalmopathy and Graves' hyperthyroidism. This clonotype has ten or more counts. Amplification of the TCR beta CDR3 regions used RNA transcripts (as template). HTBI primers primed a first-round RT-PCR, and a second-round multiplex PCR followed. TCRdb re-called the multiplex PCR reads with MiXCR, one entry per CDR3 protein. In the table there are about 180,000 distinct CDR3 sequences, over 35% of which are singletons. The V end was cut by 1 base, the J end by 3 bases, with 16 bases between. The length of the CDR3 is 17 residues. The V gene's germline CDR1 is SGHVS and CDR2 FNYEAQ.

The J gene is TRBJ1-5, the V gene TRBV7-6, with a weak D call TRBD1 (5 bases). The clonotype was recovered from a woman aged 40-49 years with Graves' ophthalmopathy. The specimen was peripheral blood. CDR3 in amino acids: CASSLEGRQGSNQPQHF. Written as DNA, the CDR3 is TGTGCCAGCAGCTTAGAAGGTCGGCAGGGCTCCAATCAGCCCCAGCATTTT.